Listed here is a single TCR beta chain. Looked up from germline, CDR1 is MDHEN and CDR2 is SYDVKM. J was trimmed by 2 bases and V by 5 bases; bases with no gene match: 9. This CDR3 has 16 amino acids. This specimen comes from a study of blood T cell repertoires in COVID-19. Across the whole study: Samples representing acute and convalescent COVID-19 were sourced from the United States, Italy and Spain. PBMCs, B-cell-depleted T cells, or T cells provided the cDNA or gDNA that made up the material.

Under the authors' procedure: Amplified reference gene primers provided the basis for estimating nucleated cell counts. Here immunoSEQ multiplex PCR was the method, and the copy in TCRdb shows in-frame clones only, minus some. V and J calls and clone size are those listed in that table; D and trimming were worked out from the DNA. The table has about 140,000 clones, approximately 85% seen once. Sequencing used peripheral blood. This receptor was identified in a man aged 50-60 years with acute or convalescent COVID-19. J is TRBJ2-3 and V is TRBV28; 8 bases line up with TRBD1. Written as DNA, the CDR3 is TGTGCCAGCAGTCCTCAACAGGGGGGATCCACAGATACGCAGTATTTT. Translating it yields CASSPQQGGSTDTQYF.